This T cell receptor beta chain was sequenced in a study of T cell responses to AZD1222 COVID-19 vaccine. General study results and limits: Repertoire sampling was restricted to post-peak T cell response timepoints. Variant regions that are unmutated are reportedly the target of nearly half of spike-specific TCRs.

This clone occurred once. Its cognate antigen is unknown. Clones were read by immunoSEQ multiplex PCR, and TCRdb kept only the in-frame ones, dropping some. The sample yields approximately 150,000 clones, 85% to 95% seen once. The CDR3 spans 18 residues. Germline CDR1 reads SGHVS; CDR2 reads FQNEAQ. V dropped 5 bases and J dropped 2; count of bases not matched to a gene: 14. The specimen was peripheral blood, collected on day 0 of MenACWY control vaccination. The sequence was collected from an adult in good health. J is TRBJ1-3 and V is TRBV7-8, with TRBD1 matching 8 bases. The CDR3 region has the DNA TGTGCCAGCAGCGTAACCGGGACAGGTTCGAATCCTGGAAACACCATATATTTT. Residues: CASSVTGTGSNPGNTIYF.